One sample yielded the 3 T cell receptor beta chains listed below, sequenced in a study of cytomegalovirus exposure and HLA in healthy donors. Primers included in the PCR were 60 Vbeta and 13 Jbeta primers. This table comes from immunoSEQ multiplex PCR, and its TCRdb copy is limited to in-frame clones, with some not included. This table has more than 100,000 clones, approximately 70% appearing once. Sequenced: PBMCs. The source is a man aged 18 to 30 in good health and CMV-seronegative.

The genes are TRBV27 and TRBJ2-7; D is unresolved. V gave up 6 bases and J gave up 2 bases, with 17 bases separating them. The CDR3 runs to 15 residues. Germline values: CDR1 MNHEY, CDR2 SMNVEV (reference sequence). CDR3 sequence: CASSPAGYGAYEQYF. Written as DNA, the CDR3 is TGTGCCAGCAGCCCCGCTGGCTACGGAGCCTACGAGCAGTACTTC.

The genes are TRBV30 and TRBJ1-2, with unresolved D. This CDR3 region has 13 residues. V lost 2 bases and J lost 3, with 10 bases in between. Germline V lookup: CDR1 GTSNPN, CDR2 SVGIG (reference sequence). CDR3 protein: CAWSRELDYGYTF. The CDR3 bases are TGTGCCTGGAGTCGGGAATTGGACTATGGCTACACCTTC.

The chain has TRBV5-4 and TRBJ2-3, with D hard to call. Germline V gene lookup returns CDR1 SGHNT and CDR2 YYREEE (reference sequence). This CDR3 has 15 residues. V lost 1 base to trimming and J lost 1 base, with 10 bases between them. CDR3 sequence: CASSLYGRRTDTQYF. Written as DNA, the CDR3 is TGTGCCAGCAGCTTGTATGGGCGCCGCACAGATACGCAGTATTTT.